The 2 T cell receptor beta chains reported below all come from one sample, sequenced in a study of T cell repertoires in cytomegalovirus infection. No antigen has been assigned to these receptors. TCRdb analysed the reads with MiXCR anew, one entry per CDR3 protein. Among about 770,000 distinct CDR3 sequences listed, 25% to 30% were seen once. The specimen was cultured CD8+ T cells from PBMCs, collected from culture after CMV antigen stimulation. All receptors come from a human donor in good health (CMV status not recorded). Some clones in this sample may be carry-over from other donors' samples.

This chain links TRBV27 with TRBJ1-1, with 7 positions matching TRBD1. This CDR3 has 16 amino acids. CDR1 is MNHEY, CDR2 SMNVEV, per germline (reference sequence). V dropped 3 bases and J dropped 4; count of bases not matched to a gene: 11. DNA of the CDR3: TGTGCCAGCAGTTTCGTATCGACAGGGAGACTCACTGAAGCTTTCTTT. Its translation: CASSFVSTGRLTEAFF.

The chain joins TRBV19 to TRBJ1-1; 7 bases line up with TRBD1. From germline, CDR1 is LNHDA and CDR2 SQIVND (reference sequence). The CDR3 is 14 amino acids. Unmatched junction bases numbered 9, after V lost 10 bases and J lost 1 base. The CDR3 loop reads CAISRRQGNTEAFF. In DNA form, the CDR3 reads TGTGCCATCAGTAGACGACAGGGGAACACTGAAGCTTTCTTT.